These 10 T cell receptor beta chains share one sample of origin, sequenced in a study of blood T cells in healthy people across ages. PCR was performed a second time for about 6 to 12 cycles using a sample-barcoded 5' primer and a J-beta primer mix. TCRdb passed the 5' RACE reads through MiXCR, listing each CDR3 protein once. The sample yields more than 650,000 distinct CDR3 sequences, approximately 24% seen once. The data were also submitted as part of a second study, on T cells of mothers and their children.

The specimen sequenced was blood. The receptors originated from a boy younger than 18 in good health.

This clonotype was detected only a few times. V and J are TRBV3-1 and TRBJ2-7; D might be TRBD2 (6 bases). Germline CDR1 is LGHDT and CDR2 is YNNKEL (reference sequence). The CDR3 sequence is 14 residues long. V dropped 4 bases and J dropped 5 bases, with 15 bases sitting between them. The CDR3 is CASSPRDLLDEQYF. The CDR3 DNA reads TGTGCCAGCAGCCCCCGGGACTTACTCGACGAGCAGTACTTC.

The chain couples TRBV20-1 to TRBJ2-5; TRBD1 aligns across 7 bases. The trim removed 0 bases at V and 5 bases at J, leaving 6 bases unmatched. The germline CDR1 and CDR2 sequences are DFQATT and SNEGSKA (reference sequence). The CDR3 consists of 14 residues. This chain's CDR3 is CSARDLDRDETQYF. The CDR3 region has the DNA TGCAGTGCTAGAGATCTAGACAGGGACGAGACCCAGTACTTC.

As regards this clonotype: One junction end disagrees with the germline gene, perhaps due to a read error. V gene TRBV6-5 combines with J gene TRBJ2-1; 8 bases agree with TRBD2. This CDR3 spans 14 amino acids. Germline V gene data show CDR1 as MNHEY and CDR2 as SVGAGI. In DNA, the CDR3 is TGTGCCAGAAGTTATCAAGCGGGGGTCGATGAGCAGTTCTTC. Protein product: CARSYQAGVDEQFF.

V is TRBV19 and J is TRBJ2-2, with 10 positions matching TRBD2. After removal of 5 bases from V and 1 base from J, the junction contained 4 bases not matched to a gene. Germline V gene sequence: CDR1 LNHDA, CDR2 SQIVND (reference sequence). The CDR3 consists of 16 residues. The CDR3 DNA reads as TGTGCCAGTAGTCTCCTAGCGGGGGTGAACACCGGGGAGCTGTTTTTT. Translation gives CASSLLAGVNTGELFF.

The CDR3 DNA sequence: TGCGCCAGCAGCTTGGATCCAGCCTTATCGTCCTACGAGCAGTACTTC. Translating gives CASSLDPALSSYEQYF. The chain joins TRBV5-1 to TRBJ2-5; D gene unclear. The end of the DNA fits TRBJ2-7 better, so the J call may be wrong. Germline CDR1 SGHRS, CDR2 YFSETQ. The CDR3 is 16 residues long.

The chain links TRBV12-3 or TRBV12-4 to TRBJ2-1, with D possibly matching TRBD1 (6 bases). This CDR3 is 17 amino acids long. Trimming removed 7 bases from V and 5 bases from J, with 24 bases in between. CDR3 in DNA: TGTGCCAGCACCGATGAGGTCATGGGGGCCCCCGACAATGAGCAGTTCTTC. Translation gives CASTDEVMGAPDNEQFF.

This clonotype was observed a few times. CDR3 region: CAISERAGAGGQPQHF. As DNA, the CDR3 is TGTGCCATCAGTGAGAGGGCGGGGGCAGGGGGGCAGCCCCAGCATTTT. The chain carries TRBV10-3 and TRBJ1-5; 7 nucleotides align to TRBD1. Germline CDR1 is ENHRY and CDR2 is SYGVKD. The CDR3 loop spans 16 amino acids. Unmatched junction bases numbered 11, after V lost 2 bases and J lost 7 bases.

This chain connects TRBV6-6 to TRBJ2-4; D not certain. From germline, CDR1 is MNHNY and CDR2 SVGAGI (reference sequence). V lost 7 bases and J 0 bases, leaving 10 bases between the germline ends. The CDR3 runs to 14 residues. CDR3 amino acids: CASTTQAAKNIQYF. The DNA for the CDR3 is TGTGCCAGCACCACCCAGGCAGCCAAAAACATTCAGTACTTC.

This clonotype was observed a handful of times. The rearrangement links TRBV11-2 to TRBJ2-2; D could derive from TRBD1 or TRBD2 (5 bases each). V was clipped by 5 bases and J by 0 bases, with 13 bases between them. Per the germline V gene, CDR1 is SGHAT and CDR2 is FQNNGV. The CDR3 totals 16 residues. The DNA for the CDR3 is TGTGCCAGCAGCAGAGAAGGGACGGCGAACACCGGGGAGCTGTTTTTT. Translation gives CASSREGTANTGELFF. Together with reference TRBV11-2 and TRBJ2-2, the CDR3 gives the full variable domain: EAGVAQSPRYKIIEKRQSVAFWCNPISGHATLYWYQQILGQGPKLLIQFQNNGVVDDSQLPKDRFSAERLKGVDSTLKIQPAKLEDSAVYLCASSREGTANTGELFFGEGSRLTVL.

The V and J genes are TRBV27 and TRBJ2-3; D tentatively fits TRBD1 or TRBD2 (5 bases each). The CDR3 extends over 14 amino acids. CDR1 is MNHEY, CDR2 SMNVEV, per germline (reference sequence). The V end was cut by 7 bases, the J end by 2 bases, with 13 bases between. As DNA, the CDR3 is TGTGCCAGCACCCCGGGGCGAACCACAGATACGCAGTATTTT. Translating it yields CASTPGRTTDTQYF.